This T cell receptor (beta chain) was found in a study of T-cell memory formation after mild COVID-19. Study in general: TCR clustering was largely donor specific. Study results and limitations: Day 15 to 85 contracting clones showed balanced CD4/CD8; day 15 to 37 expanders favored CD4+. Most CD4+ clones that shrank were in CM and EM, while CD8+ ones turned up in EMRA.

TCRdb reanalysed the 5' RACE reads using MiXCR and keeps one entry per CDR3 protein. Of under 450,000 distinct CDR3 sequences in the sample, under 25% are singletons; the top ten hold around 23%. On this clonotype: Antigen: not known.

CDR3 length: 11 residues. V lost 7 bases and J lost 7, with 7 bases in between. The material sequenced was PBMCs or a T cell subset sorted from them (not recorded which). This chain links TRBV12-3 or TRBV12-4 with TRBJ2-2; D is ambiguous. This receptor was taken from a man aged 18-30 years who had mild COVID-19 (a few samples of this study predate the infection). Cell type and time point are not known. CDR3 bases: TGTGCCAGCAACAGCCTCGGGGAGCTGTTTTTT. It codes for CASNSLGELFF.